This T cell receptor beta chain is drawn from a study of brain T cells in children with intractable seizures. On this clone itself: The antigen is unknown.

Whole-study results and caveats: Viral specificity was inferred only from CDR3 similarity; HCMV serostatus was unknown. Pre-surgery blood may have been undersampled, hiding some clones.

Only cases whose brain tissue showed the highest T cell transcript signatures were sequenced. Method: immunoSEQ multiplex PCR; TCRdb's copy keeps in-frame clones and lacks some. The sample has tens of thousands of clones, over 75% seen once. Looked up from germline, CDR1 is SGHTA and CDR2 is FQGNSA. This CDR3 is built from 13 residues. V was cut by 5 bases and J by 3 bases, with 7 bases left in between. The clonotype comes from a girl aged 2 to 10 with tuberous sclerosis and intractable seizures. This sample comprised peripheral blood, obtained at surgery. The chain links TRBV7-2 to TRBJ1-4; D is unresolved. CDR3 in DNA: TGTGCCAGCAGCGCAGAGGCTAATGAAAAACTGTTTTTT. It yields the protein CASSAEANEKLFF.